The present TCR beta chain was sequenced within a study of T cell clonality in common variable immunodeficiency. Using immunoSEQ multiplex PCR, the repertoire was profiled, and TCRdb retains in-frame clones only, with some absent. Sampling found about 81,000 clones, none seen once. The V and J ends lost 7 bases and 6 bases respectively, with 23 bases between them. The V gene's germline CDR1 is MNHEY and CDR2 SVGEGT. This CDR3 comprises 16 residues. This clone showed up many times. The sequenced fragment ends 3 residues before the CDR3 boundary, so the rest is inferred from the germline J gene. The sequencing input was peripheral blood mononuclear cells. The TCR sequence derives from a person aged 18-70 years in good health. The V call is TRBV6-2 or TRBV6-3, the J call TRBJ2-3; maybe TRBD1 (6 bases). The CDR3 loop is CASIRGLRDAGDTQYF. The CDR3 bases that were read are TGTGCCAGCATCAGGGGTCTTCGTGATGCCGGGGATACG.